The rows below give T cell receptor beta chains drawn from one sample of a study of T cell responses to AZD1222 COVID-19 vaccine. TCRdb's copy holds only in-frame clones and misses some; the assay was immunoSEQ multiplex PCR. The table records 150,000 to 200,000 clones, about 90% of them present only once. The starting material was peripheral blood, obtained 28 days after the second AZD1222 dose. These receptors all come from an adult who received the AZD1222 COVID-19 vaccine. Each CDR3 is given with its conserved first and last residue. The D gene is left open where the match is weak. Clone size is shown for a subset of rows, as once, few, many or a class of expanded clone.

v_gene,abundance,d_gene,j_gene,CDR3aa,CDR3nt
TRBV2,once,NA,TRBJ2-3,CASSGWGEGRDTQYF,TGTGCCAGCAGTGGGTGGGGGGAAGGGCGAGATACGCAGTATTTT
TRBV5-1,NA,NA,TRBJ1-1,CASSRERAEAFF,TGCGCCAGCAGCCGCGAAAGGGCTGAAGCTTTCTTT
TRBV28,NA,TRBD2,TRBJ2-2,CATSGSLSTGELFF,TGTGCCACCAGCGGGAGTTTGAGCACCGGGGAGCTGTTTTTT
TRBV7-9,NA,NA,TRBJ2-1,CASSPASTQFF,TGTGCCAGCAGCCCCGCGAGTACGCAGTTCTTC
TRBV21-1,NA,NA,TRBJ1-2,CASSKNTWTGANYGYTF,TGTGCCAGCAGCAAAAACACCTGGACAGGGGCAAACTATGGCTACACCTTC
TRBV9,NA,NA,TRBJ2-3,CASSAYRATDSTDTQYF,TGTGCCAGCAGCGCCTACAGGGCTACGGATAGCACAGATACGCAGTATTTT
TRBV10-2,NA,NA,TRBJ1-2,CASTLGRPSVYGYTF,TGCGCCAGCACCCTGGGGCGGCCGAGCGTTTATGGCTACACCTTC
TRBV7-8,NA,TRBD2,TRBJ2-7,CASSLAAGPLGEQYF,TGTGCCAGCAGCTTAGCAGCGGGGCCCCTGGGGGAGCAGTACTTC
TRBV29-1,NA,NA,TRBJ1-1,CSVRPWNTEAFF,TGCAGCGTTCGCCCATGGAACACTGAAGCTTTCTTT
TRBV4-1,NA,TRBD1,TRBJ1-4,CASSRTVHTGEEKLFF,TGCGCCAGCAGCCGGACCGTGCACACAGGGGAGGAAAAACTGTTTTTT
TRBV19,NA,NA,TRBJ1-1,CASSQTPSGRNAEAFF,TGTGCCAGTAGCCAAACCCCCTCGGGGCGGAATGCTGAAGCTTTCTTT
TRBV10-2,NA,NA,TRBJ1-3,CASSESFGTSSGNTIYF,TGCGCCAGCAGTGAGTCATTTGGGACGAGCTCTGGAAACACCATATATTTT
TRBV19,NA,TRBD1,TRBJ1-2,CASTDTGGGGYGYTF,TGTGCCAGTACCGATACAGGGGGCGGAGGCTATGGCTACACCTTC
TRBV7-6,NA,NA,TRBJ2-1,CASSLRSVSSYNEQFF,TGTGCCAGCAGCTTACGAAGCGTCTCATCCTACAATGAGCAGTTCTTC
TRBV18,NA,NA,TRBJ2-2,CASSLRAVLAPDTGELFF,TGTGCCAGCTCTCTACGAGCAGTGTTGGCTCCTGACACCGGGGAGCTGTTTTTT
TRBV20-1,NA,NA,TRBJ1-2,CSGPTNYGYTF,TGCAGTGGTCCGACTAACTATGGCTACACCTTC